This T cell receptor (beta chain) was sequenced in a study of CD8 T cells in ankylosing spondylitis. TCRdb fed the 5' RACE reads into MiXCR, producing one record per CDR3 protein. The sample records 100,000 to 150,000 distinct CDR3 sequences, approximately 6.8% being singletons. This clonotype occurred many times. This CDR3 comprises 15 residues. The V end lost 0 bases, the J end lost 5 bases, and 13 bases lay between the germline ends. The germline CDR1 and CDR2 sequences are SGHTA and FQGNSA. The source is a male donor with ankylosing spondylitis or in good health (not recorded which). Sequencing was carried out using blood, either unsorted or a sorted T cell fraction (not recorded which). The chain combines TRBV7-2 with TRBJ2-5, with D tentatively TRBD2 (5 bases). The CDR3 DNA sequence: TGTGCCAGCAGCTTAGCTGGCGGGCCCTGGGAGACCCAGTACTTC. This encodes CASSLAGGPWETQYF.